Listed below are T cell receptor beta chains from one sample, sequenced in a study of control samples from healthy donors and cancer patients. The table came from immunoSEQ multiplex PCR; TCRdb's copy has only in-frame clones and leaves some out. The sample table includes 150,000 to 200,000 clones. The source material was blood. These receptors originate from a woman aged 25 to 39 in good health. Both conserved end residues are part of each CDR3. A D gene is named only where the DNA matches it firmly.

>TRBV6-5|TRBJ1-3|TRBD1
TGTGCCAGCAGGGAGACAGGGTCTGGAAACACCATATATTTT
CASRETGSGNTIYF
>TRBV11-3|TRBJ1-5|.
TGTGCCCGATCCCCGATCCCACCGGATCTACAGCCCCAGCATTTT
CARSPIPPDLQPQHF
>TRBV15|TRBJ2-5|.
TGTGCCACCAGCAGAGACACAGCCGCCAGGAACTTC
CATSRDTAARNF
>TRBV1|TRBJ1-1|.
TGCACCAGCAGCCATCGGACAGGGAACACTGAAGCTTTCTTT
CTSSHRTGNTEAFF
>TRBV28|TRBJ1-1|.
TGTGCCAGCAGTTTAGGTGGGCTTGGCGCTGAAGCTTTCTTT
CASSLGGLGAEAFF
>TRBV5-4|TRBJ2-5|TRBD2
TGTGCCAGCAGCCTGCGGGGGGTCCAAGAGACCCAGTACTTC
CASSLRGVQETQYF
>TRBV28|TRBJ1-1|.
TGTGCCAGCAGCCCCTCAGGCAGGGCCACTGAAGCTTTCTTT
CASSPSGRATEAFF
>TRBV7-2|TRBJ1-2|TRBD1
TGTGCCAGCAGTATTACAGGGGGCGCCCATGGCTACACCTTC
CASSITGGAHGYTF
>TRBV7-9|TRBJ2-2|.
TGTGCCAGCAGTCTTGGACAGAGCACCGGGGAGCTGTTTTTT
CASSLGQSTGELFF
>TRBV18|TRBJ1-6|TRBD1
TGTGCCAGCTCACCGACAGGGGAGAATTCACCCCTCCACTTT
CASSPTGENSPLHF
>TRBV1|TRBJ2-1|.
TGCACCAGCAGCCAAGGGCAGGGGATTAAACGGGGCACTGAGCAGTTCTTC
CTSSQGQGIKRGTEQFF
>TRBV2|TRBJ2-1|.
TGTGCCAGCAGGCCCGACCCTTACAATGAGCAGTTCTTC
CASRPDPYNEQFF
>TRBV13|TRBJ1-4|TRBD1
TGTGCCAGCAGCCTGGGACAGGGGGCGCGGGCGGATGAAAAACTGTTTTTT
CASSLGQGARADEKLFF
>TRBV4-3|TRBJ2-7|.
TGCGCCAGCAGCCAAGTAAGAGGGGGACCCTACGAGCAGTACTTC
CASSQVRGGPYEQYF
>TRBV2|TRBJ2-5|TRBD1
TGTGCCAGCAGTGAAGCGGGAGGACAGGGAGGGACCCAGTACTTC
CASSEAGGQGGTQYF
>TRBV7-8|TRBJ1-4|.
TGTGCCAGCAGCTTGAACGCTCCGGGCGGGAGCGAAAAACTGTTTTTT
CASSLNAPGGSEKLFF
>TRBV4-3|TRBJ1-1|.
TGCGCCAGCAGCCAAGATCCCAGGCCTTCAGGTAGAGCTTTCTTT
CASSQDPRPSGRAFF
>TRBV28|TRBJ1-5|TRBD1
TGTGCCAGCAGTCCCCAGGGGGCTAACTCCGATCAGCCCCAGCATTTT
CASSPQGANSDQPQHF
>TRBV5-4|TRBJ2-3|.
TGTGCCAGCAGCTTGGGCTTTTTGGTGGGGGCAGATACGCAGTATTTT
CASSLGFLVGADTQYF
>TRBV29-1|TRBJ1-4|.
TGCAGCGGGTTGGACAGAGGGGAAAAACTGTTTTTT
CSGLDRGEKLFF
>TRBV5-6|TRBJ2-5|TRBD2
TGTGCCAGCAGCTTGGCGGCTAGCGGGGGGGCAGAGACCCAGTACTTC
CASSLAASGGAETQYF
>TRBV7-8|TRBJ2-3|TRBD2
TGTGCCAGCAGCCGAGCGGGGGGGTACACAGATACGCAGTATTTT
CASSRAGGYTDTQYF
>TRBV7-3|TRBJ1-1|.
TGTGCCAGCAGCCTGTCCGCAGGGATGAACACTGAAGCTTTCTTT
CASSLSAGMNTEAFF
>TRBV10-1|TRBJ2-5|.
TGCGCCAGCAGTGATGGTCAGGGTCCTCAAGAGACCCAGTACTTC
CASSDGQGPQETQYF
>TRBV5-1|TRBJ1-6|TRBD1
TGCGCCAGCAGCTTGGAATCAAGACAGGGGAATTCACCCCTCCACTTT
CASSLESRQGNSPLHF
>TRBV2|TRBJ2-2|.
TGTGCCAGCGAGGCCAGGGAAAAAACCGGGGAGCTGTTTTTT
CASEAREKTGELFF
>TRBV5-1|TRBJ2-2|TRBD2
TGCGCCAGCAGCACCCCTTCCCCGGGACTAGCTAGTGGGGAGCTGTTTTTT
CASSTPSPGLASGELFF
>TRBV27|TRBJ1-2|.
TGTGCCAGCAGTTCCTCCCAGGGGTTTTATGGCTACACCTTC
CASSSSQGFYGYTF
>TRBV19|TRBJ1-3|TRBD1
TGTGCCAGTAGTGCCCACGACAGGGGTGCAAGAGGAAACACCATATATTTT
CASSAHDRGARGNTIYF
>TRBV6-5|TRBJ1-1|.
TGTGCCAGCTATGGCGGGATGAACACTGAAGCTTTCTTT
CASYGGMNTEAFF
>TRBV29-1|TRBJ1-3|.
TGCAGCGTTGTAGGGTGGAGCTCTGGAAACACCATATATTTT
CSVVGWSSGNTIYF
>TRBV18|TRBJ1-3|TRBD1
TGTGCCAGCTCAATCGACAGGGACGGAAACACCATATATTTT
CASSIDRDGNTIYF
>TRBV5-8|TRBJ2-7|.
TGTGCCACCCAGCCGCTGCGCGAGCAGTACTTC
CATQPLREQYF
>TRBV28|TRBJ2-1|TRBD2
TGTGCCAGCAGTTTATTCGGACTAGCGGGCCAGAATGAGCAGTTCTTC
CASSLFGLAGQNEQFF
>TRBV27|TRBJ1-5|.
TGTGCCAGCAGTTTATCGCGGCGGGGGGGAGAGCAGCCCCAGCATTTT
CASSLSRRGGEQPQHF
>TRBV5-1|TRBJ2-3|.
TGCGCCAGCTGTCGTCGGGGGCTCACAGATACGCAGTATTTT
CASCRRGLTDTQYF
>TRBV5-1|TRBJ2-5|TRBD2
TGCGCCAGCAGCTTGGGACTAGCGGGGGGCGGAGAGACCCAGTACTTC
CASSLGLAGGGETQYF
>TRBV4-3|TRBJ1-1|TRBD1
TGCGCCAGCAGCCAAGAGACCCCTCAGGCAGGGGGGACTTTCTTT
CASSQETPQAGGTFF
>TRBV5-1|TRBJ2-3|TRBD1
TGCGCCAGCAGCCCCAGACAGGGCCCGAGGACAGATACGCAGTATTTT
CASSPRQGPRTDTQYF
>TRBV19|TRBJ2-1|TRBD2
TGTGCCAGTAGGCGGGACTACAGTGAGCAGTTCTTC
CASRRDYSEQFF
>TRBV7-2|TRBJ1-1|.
TGTGCCAGCAGCCCATACGGGAGGACTGAAGCTTTCTTT
CASSPYGRTEAFF
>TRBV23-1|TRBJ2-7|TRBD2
TGCGCCGCCAGGGAGGGGATTGTAAGCTCCTACGAGCAGTACTTC
CAAREGIVSSYEQYF
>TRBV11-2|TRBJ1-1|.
TGTGCCAGCAGCCCGACGGGACTGGGGGGCACTGAAGCTTTCTTT
CASSPTGLGGTEAFF
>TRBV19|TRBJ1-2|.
TGTGCCAGTAAACCTGGCGGGGGGGAATATGGCTACACCTTC
CASKPGGGEYGYTF
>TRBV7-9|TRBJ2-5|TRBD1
TGTGCCAGCAGCCCACAGGGGGCCCAAGAGACCCAGTACTTC
CASSPQGAQETQYF
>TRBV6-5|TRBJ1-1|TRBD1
TGTGCCAGCAGTTACGTCAGGGGGCGCAGCACTGAAGCTTTCTTT
CASSYVRGRSTEAFF
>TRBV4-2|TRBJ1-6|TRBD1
TGTGCCAGCAGCCAAGGCTCAAACAGGGGGAATTCACCCCTCCACTTT
CASSQGSNRGNSPLHF
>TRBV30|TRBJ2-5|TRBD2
TGTGCCTGGAGTGATGTGGGGCGGGAGGTGACCCAGTACTTC
CAWSDVGREVTQYF
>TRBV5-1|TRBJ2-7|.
TGCGCCAGCAGCCCGACTGGACCGGGCTACGAGCAGTACTTC
CASSPTGPGYEQYF
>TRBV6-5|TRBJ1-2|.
TGTGCCAGCATTACAGGAGGGGGCTATGGCTACACCTTC
CASITGGGYGYTF
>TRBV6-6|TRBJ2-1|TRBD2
TGTGCCAGCAGTTCCACTAGCGGGGGCTACAATGAGCAGTTCTTC
CASSSTSGGYNEQFF
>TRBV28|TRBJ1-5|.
TGTGCCAGCAGTCCTGACGGTTATAGCAATCAGCCCCAGCATTTT
CASSPDGYSNQPQHF
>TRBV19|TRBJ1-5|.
TGTGCCAGTAGTATAGGGGGCATGAAGCATTTT
CASSIGGMKHF
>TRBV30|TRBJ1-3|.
TGTGCCTGGACTAGCTCTGGAAACACCATATATTTT
CAWTSSGNTIYF